Sequencing of this T cell receptor (beta chain) was carried out in a study of identical twins. Study-wide results and limits: Conclusions leaned on cross-sectional statistical analysis and did not track the same donors over time.

TCRdb recomputed calls from the 5' RACE reads with MiXCR, one row per CDR3 protein. The sample carries roughly 690,000 distinct CDR3 sequences, 5.5% to 6.5% recorded once. Only healthy Caucasians were enrolled as donors. In the case of this clonotype: Antigen: not known.

The receptor comes from a man aged 18-30 years in good health. The source material was naive T cells sorted from blood.

As DNA, the CDR3 is TGTGCCAGCAGGGAACAAGCGAGTAAAAAGTTCTTC. It codes for CASREQASKKFF. The chain carries TRBV6-2 or TRBV6-3 and TRBJ2-1; D remains unclear. CDR3 size: 12 residues. CDR1 MNHEY and CDR2 SVGEGT come from the germline V gene. V lost 6 bases and J lost 14, with 17 bases in between.